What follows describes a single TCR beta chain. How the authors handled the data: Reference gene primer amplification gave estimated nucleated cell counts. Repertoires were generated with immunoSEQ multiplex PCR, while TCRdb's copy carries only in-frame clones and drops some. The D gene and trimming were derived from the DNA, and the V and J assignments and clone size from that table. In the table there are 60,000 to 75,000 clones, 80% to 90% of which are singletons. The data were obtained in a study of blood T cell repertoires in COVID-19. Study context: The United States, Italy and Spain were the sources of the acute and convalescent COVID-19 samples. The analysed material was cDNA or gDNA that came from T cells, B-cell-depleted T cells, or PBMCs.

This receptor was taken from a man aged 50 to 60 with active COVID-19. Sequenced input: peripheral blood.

CDR3 loop: CAITRGKGDQPQHF. The DNA of the CDR3 is TGCGCCATCACACGGGGGAAAGGGGATCAGCCCCAGCATTTT. This rearrangement joins TRBV23-1 to TRBJ1-5; TRBD1 is a possible D gene (5 bases). TRBV23-1 is identified as an open reading frame with a role that is uncertain. V dropped 10 bases and J dropped 5 bases, with 18 bases sitting between them. CDR3 size: 14 residues.